The present entry profiles one T cell receptor beta chain with its context. This clone has at least ten counts. Its antigen remains unidentified. Base qualities are not recorded, but no much larger clone differs from it by a single base. The source of the sample is a study of lymphopenia after photon versus proton radiotherapy (dated by TCRdb to between 2018 and 2021). Regarding the research as a whole: In patients with gastrointestinal tumors who developed high-grade lymphopenia, the study compared the immunological effects of photon radiation therapy with those of proton radiation therapy. A cohort of 20 patients with gastrointestinal tumors who received either photon or proton therapy and subsequently developed lymphopenia was included. The goal of the study was to describe how the two radiation modalities differ in their effects on the immune system. Study-level results and caveats: Relative stability during treatment was observed in proton-treated patients, whereas loss of naive T cells and TCR diversity and gain of effector/memory populations were observed in photon-treated patients. After the lymphocyte count nadir, photon-treated repertoires showed oligoclonal expansion, especially of CD8+ Temra cells, which drove the drop in diversity. Across the cohort, among patients who died, a greater drop in TCR diversity after the nadir was inversely correlated with overall survival time. The survival association was examined only in patients who died, and the authors described better survival with proton therapy as a possibility, not as a demonstrated result.

The junction carries 8 bases between V and J, which are trimmed by 0 bases and 0 bases respectively. Counted from cysteine to phenylalanine, this CDR3 has 15 amino acids. The read is trimmed to its CDR3 DNA, 45 bases read in frame from base 1. The CDR1 and CDR2 encoded by the germline V gene are SGHTS and YDEGEE. Receptors were amplified or captured by the immunoSEQ multiplex PCR assay. Alongside multiparametric flow cytometry, deep sequencing of rearranged TCR beta loci was used to profile the T cell repertoires. The clones in this table, taken by TCRdb from immuneACCESS, are in-frame only. Not every clone is retained; where verified, under half of the shortfall comes from an unresolved V gene, and the cause of the rest is unknown. The sample contains 150,000 to 200,000 clones, about nine tenths of them found a single time. Of the sample, about 4.7% falls within the top ten clones.

This TCR was recovered from a man between 45 and 60 years old with gastric cancer. The sequenced sample was peripheral blood, obtained from a patient treated with photon-based radiotherapy. The V gene is TRBV5-8 and the J gene is TRBJ2-3; perhaps TRBD2 is the D gene, with 5 bases matching. Here is the DNA: TGTGCCAGCAGCTTGGACACTAGTAGCACAGATACGCAGTATTTT. This is translated as CASSLDTSSTDTQYF.